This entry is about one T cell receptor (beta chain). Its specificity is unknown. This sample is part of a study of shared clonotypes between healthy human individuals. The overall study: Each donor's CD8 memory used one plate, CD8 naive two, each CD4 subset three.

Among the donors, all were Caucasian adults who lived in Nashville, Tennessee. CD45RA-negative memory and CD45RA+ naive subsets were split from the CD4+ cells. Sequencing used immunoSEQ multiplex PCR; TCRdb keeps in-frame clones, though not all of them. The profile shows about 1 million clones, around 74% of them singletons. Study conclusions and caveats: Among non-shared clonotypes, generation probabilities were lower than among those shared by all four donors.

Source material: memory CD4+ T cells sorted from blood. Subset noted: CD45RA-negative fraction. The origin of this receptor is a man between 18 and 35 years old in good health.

This chain's CDR3 is CASSLGLAGQSLETQYF. Written as DNA, the CDR3 is TGCGCCAGCAGCTTGGGGCTAGCGGGACAGAGTTTGGAGACCCAGTACTTC. This sequence joins TRBV5-1 and TRBJ2-5; TRBD2 matches 9 bases. V lost 0 bases to trimming and J lost 5 bases; unmatched junction nucleotides: 11. Germline loops: CDR1 SGHRS, CDR2 YFSETQ. The CDR3 is made up of 17 amino acids.